The present TCR beta chain was sequenced within a study of monozygotic twins with inflammatory bowel disease (dated by TCRdb to the late 2010s). In the study overall: A total of roughly 28 monozygotic twin pairs were included in the full study, comprising nine German pairs (four IBD-concordant, five IBD-discordant) and 19 IBD-discordant Danish pairs. Within discordant pairs, disease-associated traits were sought mainly by comparing IBD patients with their genetically identical healthy co-twins. Each individual had, on average, about 151 000 unique TCRalpha sequences and 181 000 unique TCRbeta sequences available for analysis. Study-level results and caveats: The analysis was unable to tell apart different T cell subtypes. Background noise and inter-individual variability may have been introduced into the repertoires by the differing immunosuppressive treatments among patients. Repertoire similarity did not differ between concordant and discordant twins, which could be due to limited statistical power. IBD patients had lower TCRbeta repertoire diversity, measured by the inverse Simpson index, than their healthy co-twins. The results gave no support for a single strong signal or clonotype linked to IBD. Compared with healthy twins, IBD patients had fewer clonotypes in common with other individuals, a difference most pronounced in patients showing signs of disease activity.

Preparation of the library involved 5' RACE. The input for every TCR library was 3500 ng of total RNA. For each sample, cDNA synthesis with SMARTScribe reverse transcriptase was split into eight separate reactions. During cDNA synthesis, unique molecular identifiers containing a 6-nucleotide sample barcode were introduced by template switching. Amplification of TCRalpha and TCRbeta cDNA involved two nested PCRs of 16 and 9 cycles, and each PCR was followed by bead purification. Before amplification, the cDNA was treated with uracil DNA-glycosylase and purified using the QIAquick PCR purification kit. In the second PCR, Illumina TruSeq-compatible adapters and sample-specific barcodes were added. TapeStation and Qubit were used to check library quality and concentration, and 5 to 5.5 ng of each library was pooled. Pooled libraries were sequenced on an Illumina HiSeq2500 single-index Rapid Run with 2 x 100 bp reads and custom sequencing primers. From the authors' description of their analysis: MiGEC version 1.2.6 was used for UMI-based consensus assembly to correct PCR and sequencing errors. MiXCR version 2.1.1 was used for V(D)J alignment, clonotype assembly and CDR3 extraction. Normalisation of gene usage, clonotype sharing and MAIT/NKT TCR abundance was achieved by analysing the top 1000, 10 000 and 20 000 clonotypes per sample. Diversity was computed as the inverse Simpson index with the vegan R package after downsampling to 27 000 UMIs. Paired Mann-Whitney U tests on discordant twin pairs were used, with Benjamini-Hochberg multiple-testing correction. TCRdb reprocessed the reads and assigns one entry to each CDR3 protein sequence, leaving out DNA. The V and J calls were determined by TCRdb, not by the authors. This sample's table lists over 110,000 distinct CDR3 sequences. The ten largest clonotypes hold 2.4% of the sample.

Via the germline V gene, CDR1 is MNHEY and CDR2 SVGAGI. There are 13 amino acids in the CDR3, from cysteine to phenylalanine inclusive. This entry has no DNA. Note on this clonotype: Which antigen it targets is not known.

From each donor, an approximately 2.5 ml peripheral blood sample was collected into PAXgene tubes and stored at -80 degrees C. Total RNA was isolated from whole blood with the PAXgene blood miRNA kit on an automated QIAcube, without T cell sorting. Deep TCRalpha and TCRbeta repertoire profiling with unique molecular barcoding was performed on peripheral blood of monozygotic twin pairs concordant or discordant for inflammatory bowel disease. Smoking habits were recorded for all twin pairs, and individuals were classified as current, former or never smokers. The chain is assembled from TRBV6-5 and TRBJ2-5; TCRdb's D call, TRBD1, is unchecked because there is no DNA. The clonotype was recovered from a human donor with ulcerative colitis or Crohn's disease, or a healthy co-twin of an affected twin (not recorded which). The material sequenced was blood. The CDR3 protein: CASSLTGVETQYF.